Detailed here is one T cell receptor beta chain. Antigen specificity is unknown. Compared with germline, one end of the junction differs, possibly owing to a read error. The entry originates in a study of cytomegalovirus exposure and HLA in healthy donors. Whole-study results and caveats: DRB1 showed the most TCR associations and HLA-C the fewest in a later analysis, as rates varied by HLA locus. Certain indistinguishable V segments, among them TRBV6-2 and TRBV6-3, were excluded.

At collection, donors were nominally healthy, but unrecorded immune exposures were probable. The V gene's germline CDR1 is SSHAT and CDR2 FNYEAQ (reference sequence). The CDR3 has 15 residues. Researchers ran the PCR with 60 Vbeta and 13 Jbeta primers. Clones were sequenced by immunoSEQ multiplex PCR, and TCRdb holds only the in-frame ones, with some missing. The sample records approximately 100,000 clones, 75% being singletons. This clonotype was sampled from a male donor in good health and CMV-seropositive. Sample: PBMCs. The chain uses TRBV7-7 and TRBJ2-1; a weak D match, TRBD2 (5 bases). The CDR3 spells CASSLAPDSHNEQFF. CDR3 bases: TGTGCTAGCAGCTTAGCCCCGGACTCCCACAATGAGCAGTTCTTC. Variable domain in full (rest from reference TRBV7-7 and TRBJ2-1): GAGVSQSPRYKVTKRGQDVTLRCDPISSHATLYWYQQALGQGPEFLTYFNYEAQPDKSGLPSDRFSAERPEGSISTLTIQRTEQRDSAMYRCASSLAPDSHNEQFFGPGTRLTVL.